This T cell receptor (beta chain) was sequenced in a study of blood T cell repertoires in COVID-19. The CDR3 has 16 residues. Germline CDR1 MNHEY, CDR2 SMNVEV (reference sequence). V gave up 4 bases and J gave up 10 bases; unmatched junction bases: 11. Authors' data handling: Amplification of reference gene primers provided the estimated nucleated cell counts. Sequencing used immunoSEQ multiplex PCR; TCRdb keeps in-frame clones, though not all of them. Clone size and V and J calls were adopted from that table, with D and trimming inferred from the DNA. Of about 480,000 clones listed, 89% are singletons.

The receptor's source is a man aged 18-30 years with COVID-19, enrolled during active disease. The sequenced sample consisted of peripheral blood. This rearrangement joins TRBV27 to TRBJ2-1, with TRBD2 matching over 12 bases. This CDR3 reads CASSSSLAGGHSEQFF. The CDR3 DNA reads TGTGCCAGCAGTTCCTCACTAGCGGGGGGTCACTCGGAGCAGTTCTTC.